The clone carrying this T cell receptor beta chain was recorded a few times. The data stem from a study of cytomegalovirus exposure and HLA in healthy donors. Trimming removed 3 bases from V and 2 bases from J, with 4 bases in between. Germline V lookup: CDR1 DFQATT, CDR2 SNEGSKA (reference sequence). This CDR3 is built from 11 residues. Researchers ran the PCR with 60 Vbeta and 13 Jbeta primers. The repertoire was sequenced with immunoSEQ multiplex PCR; TCRdb's copy has only in-frame clones and lacks some. The sample has around 140,000 clones, 70% to 85% seen once; the top ten hold 1.4% to 1.5%. The TCR originated in a female donor in good health and CMV-seronegative. V usage is TRBV20-1 and J usage is TRBJ1-1; D is ambiguous. Sequenced: PBMCs. CDR3 DNA: TGCAGTGCTAGGGCCAACACTGAAGCTTTCTTT. Translated: CSARANTEAFF.